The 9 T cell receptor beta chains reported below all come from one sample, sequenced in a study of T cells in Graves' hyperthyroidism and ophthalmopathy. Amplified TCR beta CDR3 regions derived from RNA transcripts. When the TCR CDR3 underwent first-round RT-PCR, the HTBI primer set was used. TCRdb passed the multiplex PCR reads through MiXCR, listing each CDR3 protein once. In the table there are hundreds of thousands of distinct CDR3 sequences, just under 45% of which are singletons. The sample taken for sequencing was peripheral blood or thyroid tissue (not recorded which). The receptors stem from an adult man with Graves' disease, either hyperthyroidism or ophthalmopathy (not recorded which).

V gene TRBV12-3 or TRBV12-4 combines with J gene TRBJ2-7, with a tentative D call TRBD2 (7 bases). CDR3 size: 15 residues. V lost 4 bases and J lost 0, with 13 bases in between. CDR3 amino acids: CASSYRGAPSYEQYF. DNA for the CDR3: TGTGCCAGCAGTTATCGGGGGGCACCCTCCTACGAGCAGTACTTC.

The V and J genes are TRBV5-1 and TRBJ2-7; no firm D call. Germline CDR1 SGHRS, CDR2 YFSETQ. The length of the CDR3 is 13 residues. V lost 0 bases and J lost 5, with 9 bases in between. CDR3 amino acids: CASSLENSDEQYF. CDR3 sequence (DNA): TGCGCCAGCAGCTTGGAAAACAGCGACGAGCAGTACTTC.

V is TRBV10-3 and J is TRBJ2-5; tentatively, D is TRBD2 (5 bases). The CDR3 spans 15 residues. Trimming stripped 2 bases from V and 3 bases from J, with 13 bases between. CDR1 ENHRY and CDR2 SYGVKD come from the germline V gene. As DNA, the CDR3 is TGTGCCATCAGTGAGAGGAGGAAGGTGAAAGAGACCCAGTACTTC. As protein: CAISERRKVKETQYF.

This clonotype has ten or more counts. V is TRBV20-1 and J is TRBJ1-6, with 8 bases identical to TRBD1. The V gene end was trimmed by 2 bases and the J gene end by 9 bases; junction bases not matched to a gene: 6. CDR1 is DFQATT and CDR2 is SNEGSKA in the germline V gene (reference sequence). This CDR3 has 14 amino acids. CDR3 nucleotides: TGCAGTGCTAGACAGGACAGGGTGGGTTCACCCCTCCACTTT. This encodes CSARQDRVGSPLHF.

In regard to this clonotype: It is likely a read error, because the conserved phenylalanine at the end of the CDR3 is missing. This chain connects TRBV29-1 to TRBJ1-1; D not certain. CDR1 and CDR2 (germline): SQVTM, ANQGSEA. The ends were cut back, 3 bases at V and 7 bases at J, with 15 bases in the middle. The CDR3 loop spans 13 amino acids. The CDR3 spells CSVEQARGSEAFL. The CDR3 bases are TGCAGCGTTGAGCAGGCGCGTGGAAGTGAAGCTTTCCTT.

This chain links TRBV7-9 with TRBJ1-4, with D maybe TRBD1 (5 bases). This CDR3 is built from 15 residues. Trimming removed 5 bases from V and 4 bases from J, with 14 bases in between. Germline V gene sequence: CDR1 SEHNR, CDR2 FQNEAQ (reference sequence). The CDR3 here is CASSAPTVGNEKLFF. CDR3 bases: TGTGCCAGCAGCGCCCCGACAGTGGGTAATGAAAAACTGTTTTTT.

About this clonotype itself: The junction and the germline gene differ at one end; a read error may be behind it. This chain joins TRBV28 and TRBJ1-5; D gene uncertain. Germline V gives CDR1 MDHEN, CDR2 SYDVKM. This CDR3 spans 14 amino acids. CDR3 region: CAISQSAGNQPQHF. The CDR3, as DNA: TGTGCCATCAGTCAGTCGGCGGGGAATCAGCCCCAGCATTTT.

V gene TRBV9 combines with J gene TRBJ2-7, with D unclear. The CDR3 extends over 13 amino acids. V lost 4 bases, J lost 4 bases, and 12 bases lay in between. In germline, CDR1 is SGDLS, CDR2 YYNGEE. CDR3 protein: CASSQDPFYEQYF. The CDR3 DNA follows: TGTGCCAGCAGCCAAGATCCCTTTTACGAGCAGTACTTC.

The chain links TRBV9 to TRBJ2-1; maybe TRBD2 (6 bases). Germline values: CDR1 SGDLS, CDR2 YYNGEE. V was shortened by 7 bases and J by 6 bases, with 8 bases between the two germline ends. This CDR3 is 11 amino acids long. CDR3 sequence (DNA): TGTGCCAGCGGGGGGACCAATGAGCAGTTCTTC. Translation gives CASGGTNEQFF.